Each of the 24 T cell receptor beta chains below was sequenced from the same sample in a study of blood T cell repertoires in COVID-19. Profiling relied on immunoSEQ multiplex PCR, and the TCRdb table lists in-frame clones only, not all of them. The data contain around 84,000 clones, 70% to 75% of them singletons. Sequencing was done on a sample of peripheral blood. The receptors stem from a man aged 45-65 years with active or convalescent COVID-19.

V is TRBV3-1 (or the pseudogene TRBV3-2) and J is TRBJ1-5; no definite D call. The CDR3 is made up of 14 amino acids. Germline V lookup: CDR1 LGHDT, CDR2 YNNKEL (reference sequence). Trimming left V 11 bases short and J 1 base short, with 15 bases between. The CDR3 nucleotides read TGTGCCTCTTCAAGAGGGTACAGCAATCAGCCCCAGCATTTT. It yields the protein CASSRGYSNQPQHF.

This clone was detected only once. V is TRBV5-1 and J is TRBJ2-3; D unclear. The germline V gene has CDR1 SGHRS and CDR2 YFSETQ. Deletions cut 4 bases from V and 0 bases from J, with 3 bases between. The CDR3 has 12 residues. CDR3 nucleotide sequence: TGCGCCAGCAGCCCTAGCACAGATACGCAGTATTTT. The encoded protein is CASSPSTDTQYF.

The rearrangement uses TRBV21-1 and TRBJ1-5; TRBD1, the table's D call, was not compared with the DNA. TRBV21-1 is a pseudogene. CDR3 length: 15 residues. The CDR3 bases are TGTGCCAGCACCAAGGGGCAGGGGAAGCATCAGCCCCAGCATTTT. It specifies CASTKGQGKHQPQHF.

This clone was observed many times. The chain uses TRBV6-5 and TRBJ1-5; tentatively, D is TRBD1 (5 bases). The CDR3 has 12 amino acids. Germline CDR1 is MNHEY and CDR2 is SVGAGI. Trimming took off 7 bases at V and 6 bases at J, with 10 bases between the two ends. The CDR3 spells CASNGGSQPQHF. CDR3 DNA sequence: TGTGCCAGCAACGGGGGGTCTCAGCCCCAGCATTTT.

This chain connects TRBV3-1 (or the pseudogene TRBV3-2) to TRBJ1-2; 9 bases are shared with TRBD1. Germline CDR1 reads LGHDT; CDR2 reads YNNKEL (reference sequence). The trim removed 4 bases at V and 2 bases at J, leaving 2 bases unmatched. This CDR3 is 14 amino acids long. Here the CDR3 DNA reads TGTGCCAGCAGCCCCGGACAGGGGAACTATGGCTACACCTTC. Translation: CASSPGQGNYGYTF.

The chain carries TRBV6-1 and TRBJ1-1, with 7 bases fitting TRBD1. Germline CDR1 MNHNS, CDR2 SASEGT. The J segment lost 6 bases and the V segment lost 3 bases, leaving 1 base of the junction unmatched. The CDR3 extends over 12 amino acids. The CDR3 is CASSEGQSEAFF. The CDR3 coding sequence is TGTGCCAGCAGTGAGGGACAGTCTGAAGCTTTCTTT.

CDR3 in DNA: TGCAGCGTTGGGGAGGGAGGCTATGGCTACACCTTC. Translated: CSVGEGGYGYTF. V gene TRBV29-1 combines with J gene TRBJ1-2; D gene ambiguous. V was cut by 4 bases and J by 4 bases, with 10 bases left in between. Germline assignment: CDR1 SQVTM and CDR2 ANQGSEA. CDR3 length equals 12 residues. Filled out from reference TRBV29-1 and TRBJ1-2, the complete variable domain reads SAVISQKPSRDICQRGTSLTIQCQVDSQVTMMFWYRQQPGQSLTLIATANQGSEATYESGFVIDKFPISRPNLTFSTLTVSNMSPEDSSIYLCSVGEGGYGYTFGSGTRLTVV.

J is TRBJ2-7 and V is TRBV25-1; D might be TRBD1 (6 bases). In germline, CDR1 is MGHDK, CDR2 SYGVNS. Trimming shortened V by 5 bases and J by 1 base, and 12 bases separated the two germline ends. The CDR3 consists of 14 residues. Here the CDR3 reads CASSPGHPSYEQYF. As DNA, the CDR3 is TGTGCCAGCAGTCCGGGACACCCATCCTACGAGCAGTACTTC.

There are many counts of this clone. The CDR3 nucleotides read TGTGCCAGCAGCTTAGAACAGTATAATTCACCCCTCCACTTT. The encoded protein is CASSLEQYNSPLHF. The chain carries TRBV7-9 and TRBJ1-6, with unresolved D. The CDR3 is made up of 14 amino acids. Germline CDR1 is SEHNR and CDR2 is FQNEAQ (reference sequence). The V and J ends lost 1 base and 4 bases respectively, with 5 bases between them.

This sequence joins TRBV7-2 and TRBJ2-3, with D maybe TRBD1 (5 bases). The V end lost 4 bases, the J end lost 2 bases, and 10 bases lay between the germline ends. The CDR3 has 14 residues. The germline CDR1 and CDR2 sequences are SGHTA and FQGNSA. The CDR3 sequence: CASSSRQITDTQYF. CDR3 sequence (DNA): TGTGCCAGCAGCTCCCGACAGATCACAGATACGCAGTATTTT.

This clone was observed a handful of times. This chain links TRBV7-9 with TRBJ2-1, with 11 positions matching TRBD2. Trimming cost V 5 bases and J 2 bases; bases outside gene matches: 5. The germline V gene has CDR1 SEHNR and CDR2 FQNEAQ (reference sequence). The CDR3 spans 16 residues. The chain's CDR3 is CASSGPSGGTYNEQFF. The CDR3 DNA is TGTGCCAGCAGCGGCCCTAGCGGGGGGACCTACAATGAGCAGTTCTTC. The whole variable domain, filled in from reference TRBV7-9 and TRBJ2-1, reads DTGVSQNPRHKITKRGQNVTFRCDPISEHNRLYWYRQTLGQGPEFLTYFQNEAQLEKSRLLSDRFSAERPKGSFSTLEIQRTEQGDSAMYLCASSGPSGGTYNEQFFGPGTRLTVL.

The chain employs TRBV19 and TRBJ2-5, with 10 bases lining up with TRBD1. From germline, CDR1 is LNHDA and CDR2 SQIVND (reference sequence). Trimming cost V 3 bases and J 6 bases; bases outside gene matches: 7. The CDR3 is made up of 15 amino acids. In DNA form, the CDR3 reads TGTGCCAGTAGTATGGGAGAGACAGGGGGCAAGACCCAGTACTTC. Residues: CASSMGETGGKTQYF.

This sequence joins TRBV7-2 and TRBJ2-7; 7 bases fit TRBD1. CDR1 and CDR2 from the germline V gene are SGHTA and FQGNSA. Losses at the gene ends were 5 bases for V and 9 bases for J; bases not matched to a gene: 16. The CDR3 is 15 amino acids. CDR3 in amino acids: CASSPWTGQPLGQYF. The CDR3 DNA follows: TGTGCCAGCAGCCCCTGGACAGGCCAACCGCTTGGGCAGTACTTC.

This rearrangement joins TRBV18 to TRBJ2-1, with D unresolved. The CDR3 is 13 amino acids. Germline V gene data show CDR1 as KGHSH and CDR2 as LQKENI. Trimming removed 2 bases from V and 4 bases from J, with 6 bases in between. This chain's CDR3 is CASSPETYNEQFF. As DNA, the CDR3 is TGTGCCAGCTCACCAGAAACTTACAATGAGCAGTTCTTC.

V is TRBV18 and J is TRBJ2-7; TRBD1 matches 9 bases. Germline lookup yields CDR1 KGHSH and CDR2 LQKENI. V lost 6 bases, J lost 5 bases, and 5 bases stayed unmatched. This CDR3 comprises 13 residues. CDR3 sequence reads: CASSAGTGNEQYF. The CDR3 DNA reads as TGTGCCAGCTCGGCCGGGACAGGGAACGAGCAGTACTTC.

Here the CDR3 reads CASSGLPGLLYEQYF. The CDR3 DNA reads as TGTGCCAGCAGCGGGTTACCGGGACTCTTATACGAGCAGTACTTC. The rearrangement links TRBV11-2 to TRBJ2-7; possible D gene TRBD2, 6 bases. The CDR3 contains 15 residues. The V gene's germline CDR1 is SGHAT and CDR2 FQNNGV. The V end lost 5 bases, the J end lost 4 bases, and 18 bases lay between the germline ends. Variable domain in full (rest from reference TRBV11-2 and TRBJ2-7): EAGVAQSPRYKIIEKRQSVAFWCNPISGHATLYWYQQILGQGPKLLIQFQNNGVVDDSQLPKDRFSAERLKGVDSTLKIQPAKLEDSAVYLCASSGLPGLLYEQYFGPGTRLTVT.

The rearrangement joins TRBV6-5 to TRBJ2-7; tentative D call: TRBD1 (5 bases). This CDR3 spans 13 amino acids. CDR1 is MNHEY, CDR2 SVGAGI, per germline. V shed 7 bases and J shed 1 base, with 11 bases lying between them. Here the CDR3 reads CASIPRQSYEQYF. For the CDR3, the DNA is TGTGCCAGCATCCCCAGACAGTCCTACGAGCAGTACTTC.

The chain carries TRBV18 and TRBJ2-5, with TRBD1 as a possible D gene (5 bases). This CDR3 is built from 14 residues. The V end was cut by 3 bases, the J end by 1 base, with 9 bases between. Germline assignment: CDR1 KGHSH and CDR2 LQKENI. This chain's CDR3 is CASSPQGPQETQYF. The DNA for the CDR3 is TGTGCCAGCTCACCTCAGGGCCCCCAAGAGACCCAGTACTTC. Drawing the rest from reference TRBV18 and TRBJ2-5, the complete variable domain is NAGVMQNPRHLVRRRGQEARLRCSPMKGHSHVYWYRQLPEEGLKFMVYLQKENIIDESGMPKERFSAEFPKEGPSILRIQQVVRGDSAAYFCASSPQGPQETQYFGPGTRLLVL.

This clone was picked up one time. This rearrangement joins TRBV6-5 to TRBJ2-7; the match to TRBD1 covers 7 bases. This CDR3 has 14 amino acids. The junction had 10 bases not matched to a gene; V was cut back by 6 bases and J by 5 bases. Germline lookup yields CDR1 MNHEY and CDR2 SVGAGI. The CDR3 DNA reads TGTGCCAGCAGCGGACAGGTAAGGGAAGACGAGCAGTACTTC. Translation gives CASSGQVREDEQYF.

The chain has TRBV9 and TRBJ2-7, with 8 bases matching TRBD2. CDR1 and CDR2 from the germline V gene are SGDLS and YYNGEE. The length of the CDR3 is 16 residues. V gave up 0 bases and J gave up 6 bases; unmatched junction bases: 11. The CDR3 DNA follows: TGTGCCAGCAGCGTAGGCTCCGAAGGACTAGCCTCCGAGCAGTACTTC. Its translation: CASSVGSEGLASEQYF.

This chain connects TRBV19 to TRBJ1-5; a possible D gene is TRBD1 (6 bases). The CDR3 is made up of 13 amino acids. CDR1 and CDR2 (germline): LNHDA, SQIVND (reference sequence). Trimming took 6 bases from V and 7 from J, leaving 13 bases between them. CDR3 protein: CASRVGGGQPQHF. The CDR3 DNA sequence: TGTGCCAGTAGAGTAGGGGGGGGGCAGCCCCAGCATTTT.

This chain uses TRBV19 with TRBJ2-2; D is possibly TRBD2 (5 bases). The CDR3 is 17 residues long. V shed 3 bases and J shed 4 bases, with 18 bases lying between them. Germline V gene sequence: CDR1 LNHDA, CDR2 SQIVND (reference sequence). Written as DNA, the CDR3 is TGTGCCAGTAGTATGGTGTACAGAGAGGGATCCACCGGGGAGCTGTTTTTT. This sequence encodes CASSMVYREGSTGELFF.

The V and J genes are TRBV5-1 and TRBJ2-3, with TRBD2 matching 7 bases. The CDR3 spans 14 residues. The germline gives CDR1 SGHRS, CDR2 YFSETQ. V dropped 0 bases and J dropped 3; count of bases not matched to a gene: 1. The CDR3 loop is CASSLGGGTDTQYF. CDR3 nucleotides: TGCGCCAGCAGCTTGGGGGGAGGGACAGATACGCAGTATTTT.

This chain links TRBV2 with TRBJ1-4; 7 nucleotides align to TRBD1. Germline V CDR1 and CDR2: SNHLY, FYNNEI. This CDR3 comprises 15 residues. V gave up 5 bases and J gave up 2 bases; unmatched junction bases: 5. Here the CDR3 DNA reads TGTGCCAGCAGTCGACAGGGAGCGACTAATGAAAAACTGTTTTTT. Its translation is CASSRQGATNEKLFF.